This record concerns one T cell receptor (beta chain) sequence. Antigen unknown. The data originate from a study of shared clonotypes between healthy human individuals. Overall study results and limits: Unshared clonotypes carried lower generation probabilities than those common to all four donors.

CD8 cells regarded as naive lacked CD45RO, were positively chosen for CCR7, and omitted terminally differentiated effector memory CD45RA+ cells. The CDR3 extends over 17 amino acids. V lost 0 bases and J 0 bases, leaving 14 bases between the germline ends. Per the germline V gene, CDR1 is MNHNS and CDR2 is SASEGT. For each subset, genomic DNA was distributed in equal portions over several immunoSEQ plates. In the sorted-subset replicate PCRs, roughly 210 ng DNA, 25,000 to 30,000 T cell genomes, was used. TCRdb's copy holds only in-frame clones and misses some; the assay was immunoSEQ multiplex PCR. This table has about 2.2 million clones, roughly 93% appearing once.

The material sequenced was naive CD8+ T cells from PBMCs. This chain links TRBV6-1 with TRBJ1-1, with D perhaps TRBD1 (5 bases). The sequence was obtained from a man younger than 35 in good health. Some clones in this sample may be carry-over from other donors' samples. The CDR3, as DNA: TGTGCCAGCAGTGAAGCGTTATTGCGGGGGATGAACACTGAAGCTTTCTTT. Translated: CASSEALLRGMNTEAFF.